This TCR beta chain is drawn from a study of T cells after yellow fever vaccination. V lost 5 bases and J lost 3, with 13 bases in between. Germline values: CDR1 SEHNR, CDR2 FQNEAQ (reference sequence). The CDR3 is made up of 14 amino acids. This clonotype was picked up a small number of times. MiXCR, applied by TCRdb to the 5' RACE reads, yields one record per CDR3 protein. The table records 610,000 or so distinct CDR3 sequences, more than 9% of them present only once. The chain employs TRBV7-9 and TRBJ2-5; D remains unclear. Here the sequenced sample was PBMCs, taken on the day of the yellow fever booster vaccination. This TCR derives from a man younger than 40 who received the YFV17D yellow fever vaccine. The CDR3 here is CASSHTRIEETQYF. CDR3 DNA sequence: TGTGCCAGCAGCCATACCCGAATTGAAGAGACCCAGTACTTC.